This T cell receptor beta chain is drawn from a study of T cell responses to AZD1222 COVID-19 vaccine. Across the study: Second-dose groups at about 4 or about 12 weeks were pooled.

The germline CDR1 and CDR2 sequences are MDHEN and SYDVKM. J gave up 2 bases and V 5 bases, and 9 bases lay outside the gene matches. The CDR3 sequence is 16 residues long. Comments on this clone: As yet, its antigen is unknown.

Sequencing used immunoSEQ multiplex PCR; TCRdb keeps in-frame clones, though not all of them. The sample lists some 99,000 clones; around 90% were seen once. Overall study findings and caveats: Following two doses of AZD1222, Spike-specific TCR breadth and depth rose. Clonal diversity was possibly underestimated, and white British individuals and females predominated among donors. It was only after the peak T cell response that any repertoires were sampled.

The sample in question was peripheral blood, obtained on day 0 of AZD1222 vaccination. This TCR derives from an adult in good health. The chain combines TRBV28 with TRBJ2-7, with 10 bases that match TRBD2. This CDR3 reads CASSTQGSGRAYEQYF. The CDR3 nucleotides read TGTGCCAGCAGTACCCAAGGCAGCGGGAGGGCCTACGAGCAGTACTTC.